One and the same sample provided the 13 T cell receptor beta chains below, sequenced in a study of shared clonotypes between healthy human individuals. Profiled with immunoSEQ multiplex PCR; TCRdb holds only in-frame clones, not every one. The repertoire holds some 1,600,000 clones, about 98% seen once, with about 0.45% in the top ten. Sample: naive CD4+ T cells sorted from blood. Subset: CD45RA+ positively selected. These receptors were taken from a man younger than 45 in good health.

The rearrangement uses TRBV7-9 and TRBJ2-1, with 12 bases identical to TRBD2. Germline V gene lookup returns CDR1 SEHNR and CDR2 FQNEAQ (reference sequence). CDR3 length: 16 residues. V was clipped by 4 bases and J by 7 bases; unmatched bases: 8. This CDR3 reads CASSSRVGLAGNEQFF. For the CDR3, the DNA is TGTGCCAGCAGCTCACGGGTTGGACTAGCGGGGAATGAGCAGTTCTTC.

This chain connects TRBV7-8 to TRBJ1-2, with 8 bases lining up with TRBD1. Germline V CDR1 and CDR2: SGHVS, FQNEAQ. The J segment lost 5 bases and the V segment lost 3 bases, leaving 2 bases of the junction unmatched. The CDR3 length is 13 residues. In nucleotides, the CDR3 is TGTGCCAGCAGCTTGGACAGGGATTATGGCTACACCTTC. Protein: CASSLDRDYGYTF. The whole variable domain, remainder taken from reference TRBV7-8 and TRBJ1-2, is GAGVSQSPRYKVAKRGQDVALRCDPISGHVSLFWYQQALGQGPEFLTYFQNEAQLDKSGLPSDRFFAERPEGSVSTLKIQRTQQEDSAVYLCASSLDRDYGYTFGSGTRLTVV.

The chain links TRBV18 to TRBJ1-1; 7 bases map to TRBD1. Trimming removed 4 bases from V and 5 bases from J; junction bases left unmatched: 10. Germline assignment: CDR1 KGHSH and CDR2 LQKENI. This CDR3 has 15 amino acids. The CDR3 coding sequence is TGTGCCAGCTCACTTTTAGACAGGGCGGGGACTGAAGCTTTCTTT. It is translated as CASSLLDRAGTEAFF.

Comment on this clone: Within the sample, other DNA sequences also encode this same CDR3. The chain links TRBV18 to TRBJ1-2, with D unresolved. CDR1 and CDR2 from the germline V gene are KGHSH and LQKENI. Trimming cost V 0 bases and J 3 bases, with 11 bases left between them. The CDR3 length is 15 residues. The chain's CDR3 is CASSPPGLGDYGYTF. CDR3 coding DNA: TGTGCCAGCTCACCACCGGGCCTCGGGGACTATGGCTACACCTTC.

The V and J genes are TRBV9 and TRBJ1-3; D is unclear. Germline V gene sequence: CDR1 SGDLS, CDR2 YYNGEE. The V end lost 0 bases, the J end lost 2 bases, and 12 bases lay between the germline ends. The CDR3 runs 16 residues. The CDR3 is CASSVDGRLAGNTIYF. The CDR3 DNA reads as TGTGCCAGCAGCGTAGATGGGAGGCTGGCTGGAAACACCATATATTTT.

V usage is TRBV4-3 and J usage is TRBJ2-5; TRBD1 is a possible D gene (5 bases). In germline, CDR1 is LGHNA, CDR2 YSLEER. Trimming pared 4 bases from V and 3 bases from J, leaving 15 bases between. The CDR3 extends over 15 amino acids. In DNA, the CDR3 is TGCGCCAGCAGCCCCAGTCCAGGGAAGGAAGAGACCCAGTACTTC. It codes for CASSPSPGKEETQYF.

This chain joins TRBV4-1 and TRBJ2-7; perhaps TRBD1 as D (5 bases). CDR1 and CDR2 (germline): MGHRA, YSYEKL. The CDR3 length is 16 residues. The germline V and J ends were trimmed by 0 bases and 2 bases, with 14 bases remaining between them. The CDR3 nucleotides are TGCGCCAGCAGCCAAGATGGGGCTAGGCCTACCTACGAGCAGTACTTC. Translated: CASSQDGARPTYEQYF.

V gene TRBV6-5 combines with J gene TRBJ2-5; D call uncertain. The last part of the DNA fits TRBJ2-7 better; the J call may be wrong. The germline V gene has CDR1 MNHEY and CDR2 SVGAGI. The CDR3 has 11 amino acids. CDR3 sequence: CASSRRDEQYF. The CDR3 DNA reads TGTGCCAGCAGCCGCCGGGACGAGCAGTACTTC.

This chain joins TRBV11-2 and TRBJ2-1; TRBD2 matches at 7 bases. CDR3 size: 15 residues. With V trimmed by 6 bases and J by 1 base, 6 bases remained unmatched. The germline V gene encodes CDR1 SGHAT and CDR2 FQNNGV. DNA for the CDR3: TGTGCCAGCAGTCGAGGGACTAATTCCTACAATGAGCAGTTCTTC. Protein: CASSRGTNSYNEQFF.

The genes are TRBV10-3 and TRBJ1-5, with D tentatively TRBD1 (5 bases). The CDR3 covers 12 residues. Trimming stripped 5 bases from V and 7 bases from J, with 9 bases between. CDR1 ENHRY and CDR2 SYGVKD come from the germline V gene. The DNA of the CDR3 is TGTGCCATCAGTCAACAGGAACAGCCCCAGCATTTT. Encoded protein: CAISQQEQPQHF.

V is TRBV9 and J is TRBJ2-1; 7 positions agree with TRBD2. J lost 7 bases, V lost 5 bases, and 12 bases had no gene match. CDR3 length: 15 residues. Looked up from germline, CDR1 is SGDLS and CDR2 is YYNGEE. As DNA, the CDR3 is TGTGCCAGCAGTGCCCTAGCGGCCCTGGGGAATGAGCAGTTCTTC. It translates to CASSALAALGNEQFF.

The chain has TRBV6-5 and TRBJ2-1, with D uncertain. This CDR3 comprises 15 residues. Germline V gene lookup returns CDR1 MNHEY and CDR2 SVGAGI. V lost 5 bases and J 0 bases, leaving 11 bases between the germline ends. The CDR3 DNA follows: TGTGCCAGCAGTCAATCGGCAGTCTCCTACAATGAGCAGTTCTTC. This encodes CASSQSAVSYNEQFF.

The chain links TRBV28 to TRBJ1-1; D remains unclear. The CDR3 length is 12 residues. Germline assignment: CDR1 MDHEN and CDR2 SYDVKM. V was trimmed by 8 bases and J by 0 bases, leaving 7 bases between them. CDR3 sequence: CASEGMNTEAFF. The DNA of the CDR3 is TGTGCCAGCGAGGGAATGAACACTGAAGCTTTCTTT.